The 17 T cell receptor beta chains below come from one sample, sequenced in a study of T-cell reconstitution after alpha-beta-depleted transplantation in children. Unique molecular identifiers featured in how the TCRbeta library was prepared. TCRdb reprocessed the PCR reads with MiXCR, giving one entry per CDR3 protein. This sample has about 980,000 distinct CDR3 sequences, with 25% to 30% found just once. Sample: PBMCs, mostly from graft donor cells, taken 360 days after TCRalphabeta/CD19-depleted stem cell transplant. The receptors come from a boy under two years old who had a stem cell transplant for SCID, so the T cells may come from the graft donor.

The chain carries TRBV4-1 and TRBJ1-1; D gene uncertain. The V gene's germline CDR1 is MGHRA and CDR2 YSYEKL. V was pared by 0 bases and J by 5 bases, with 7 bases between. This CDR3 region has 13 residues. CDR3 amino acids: CASSQDPWTEAFF. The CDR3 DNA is TGCGCCAGCAGCCAAGATCCGTGGACTGAAGCTTTCTTT.

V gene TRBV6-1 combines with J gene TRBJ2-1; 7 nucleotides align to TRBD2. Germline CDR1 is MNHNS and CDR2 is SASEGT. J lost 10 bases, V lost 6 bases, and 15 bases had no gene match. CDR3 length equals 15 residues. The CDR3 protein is CASRQGTTPLEEQFF. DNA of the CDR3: TGTGCCAGCAGGCAAGGGACTACGCCCTTGGAGGAGCAGTTCTTC.

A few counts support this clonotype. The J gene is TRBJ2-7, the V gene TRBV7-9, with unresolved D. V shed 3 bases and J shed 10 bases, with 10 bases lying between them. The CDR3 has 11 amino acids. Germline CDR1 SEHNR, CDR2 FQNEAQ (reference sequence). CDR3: CASSFAGSQYF. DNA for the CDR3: TGTGCCAGCAGCTTTGCCGGCAGCCAGTACTTC. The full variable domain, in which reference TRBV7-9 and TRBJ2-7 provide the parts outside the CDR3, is DTGVSQNPRHKITKRGQNVTFRCDPISEHNRLYWYRQTLGQGPEFLTYFQNEAQLEKSRLLSDRFSAERPKGSFSTLEIQRTEQGDSAMYLCASSFAGSQYFGPGTRLTVT.

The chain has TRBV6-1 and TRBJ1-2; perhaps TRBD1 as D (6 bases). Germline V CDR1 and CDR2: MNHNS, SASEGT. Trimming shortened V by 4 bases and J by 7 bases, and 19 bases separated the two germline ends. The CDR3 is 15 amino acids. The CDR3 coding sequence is TGTGCCAGCAGTGCCTCAGGGGTACAACGAGGTGGCTACACCTTC. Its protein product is CASSASGVQRGGYTF.

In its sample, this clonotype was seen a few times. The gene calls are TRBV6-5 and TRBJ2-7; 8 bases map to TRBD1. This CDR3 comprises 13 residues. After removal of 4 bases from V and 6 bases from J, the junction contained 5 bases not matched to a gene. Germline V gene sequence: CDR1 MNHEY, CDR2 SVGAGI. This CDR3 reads CASSSLDRGEQYF. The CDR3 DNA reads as TGTGCCAGCAGTTCTCTCGACAGGGGCGAGCAGTACTTC.

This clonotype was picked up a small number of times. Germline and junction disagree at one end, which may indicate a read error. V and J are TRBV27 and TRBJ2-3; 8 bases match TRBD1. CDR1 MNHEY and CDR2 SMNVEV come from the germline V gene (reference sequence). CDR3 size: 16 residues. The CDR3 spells CASTRRGQVDTDMQYF. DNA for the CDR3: TGTGCCAGCACTCGGCGGGGACAGGTCGACACAGATATGCAGTATTTT.

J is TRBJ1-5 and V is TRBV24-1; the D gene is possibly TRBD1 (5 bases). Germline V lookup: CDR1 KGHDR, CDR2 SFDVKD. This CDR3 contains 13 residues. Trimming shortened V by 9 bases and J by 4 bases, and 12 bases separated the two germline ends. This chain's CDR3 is CATSERGNQPQHF. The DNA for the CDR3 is TGTGCCACCTCTGAGAGGGGAAATCAGCCCCAGCATTTT.

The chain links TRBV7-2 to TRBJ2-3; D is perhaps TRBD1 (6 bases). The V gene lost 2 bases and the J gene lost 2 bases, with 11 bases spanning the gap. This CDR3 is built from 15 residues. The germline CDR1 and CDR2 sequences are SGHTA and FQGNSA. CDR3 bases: TGTGCCAGCAGCTTACCGGGGACACTCACAGATACGCAGTATTTT. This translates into CASSLPGTLTDTQYF. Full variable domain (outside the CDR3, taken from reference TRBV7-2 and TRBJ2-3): GAGVSQSPSNKVTEKGKDVELRCDPISGHTALYWYRQSLGQGLEFLIYFQGNSAPDKSGLPSDRFSAERTGGSVSTLTIQRTQQEDSAVYLCASSLPGTLTDTQYFGPGTRLTVL.

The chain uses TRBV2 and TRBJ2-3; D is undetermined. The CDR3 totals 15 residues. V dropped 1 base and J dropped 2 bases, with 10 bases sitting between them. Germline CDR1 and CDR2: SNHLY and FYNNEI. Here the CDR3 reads CASSEDGAATDTQYF. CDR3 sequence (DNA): TGTGCCAGCAGTGAAGATGGAGCAGCCACAGATACGCAGTATTTT. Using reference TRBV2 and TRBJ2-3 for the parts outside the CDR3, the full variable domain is EPEVTQTPSHQVTQMGQEVILRCVPISNHLYFYWYRQILGQKVEFLVSFYNNEISEKSEIFDDQFSVERPDGSNFTLKIRSTKLEDSAMYFCASSEDGAATDTQYFGPGTRLTVL.

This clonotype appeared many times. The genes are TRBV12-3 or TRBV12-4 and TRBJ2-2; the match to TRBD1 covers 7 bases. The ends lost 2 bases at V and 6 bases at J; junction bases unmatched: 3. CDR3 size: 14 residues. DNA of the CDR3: TGTGCCAGCAGTTTACGTCAGGGGGCCGGGGAGCTGTTTTTT. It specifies CASSLRQGAGELFF.

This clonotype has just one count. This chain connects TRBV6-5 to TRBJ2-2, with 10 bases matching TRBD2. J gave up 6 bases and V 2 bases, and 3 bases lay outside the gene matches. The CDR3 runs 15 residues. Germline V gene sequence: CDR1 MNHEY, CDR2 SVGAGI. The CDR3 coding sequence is TGTGCCAGCAGTTACCAGCGGGGGGGCCCCGGGGAGCTGTTTTTT. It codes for CASSYQRGGPGELFF.

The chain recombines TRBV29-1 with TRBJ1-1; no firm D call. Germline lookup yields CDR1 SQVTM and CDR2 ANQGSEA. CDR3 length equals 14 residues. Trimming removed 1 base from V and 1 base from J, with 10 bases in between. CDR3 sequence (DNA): TGCAGCGTTGAAGGTCGCCAGAAGAACACTGAAGCTTTCTTT. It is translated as CSVEGRQKNTEAFF.

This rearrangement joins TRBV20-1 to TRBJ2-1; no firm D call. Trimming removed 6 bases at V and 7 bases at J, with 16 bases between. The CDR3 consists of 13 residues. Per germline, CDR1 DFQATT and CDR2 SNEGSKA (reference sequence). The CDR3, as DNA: TGCAGTGCAAGGGTCACTGCCGGGAATGAGCAGTTCTTC. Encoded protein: CSARVTAGNEQFF.

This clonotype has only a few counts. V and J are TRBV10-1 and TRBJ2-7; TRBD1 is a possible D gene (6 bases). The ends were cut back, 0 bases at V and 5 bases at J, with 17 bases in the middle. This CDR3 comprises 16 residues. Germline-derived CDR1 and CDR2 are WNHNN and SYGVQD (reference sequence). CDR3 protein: CASSESKPGHANEQYF. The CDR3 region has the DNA TGCGCCAGCAGTGAGTCGAAACCGGGACATGCCAACGAGCAGTACTTC.

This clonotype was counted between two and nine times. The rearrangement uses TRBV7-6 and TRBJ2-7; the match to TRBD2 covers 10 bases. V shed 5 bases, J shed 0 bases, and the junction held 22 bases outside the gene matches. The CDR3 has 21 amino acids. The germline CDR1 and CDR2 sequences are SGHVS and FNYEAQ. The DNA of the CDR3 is TGTGCCAGCAGCATACTCCCTTCGGTAGCGGGGGGCCGATTTTACTCCTACGAGCAGTACTTC. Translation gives CASSILPSVAGGRFYSYEQYF.

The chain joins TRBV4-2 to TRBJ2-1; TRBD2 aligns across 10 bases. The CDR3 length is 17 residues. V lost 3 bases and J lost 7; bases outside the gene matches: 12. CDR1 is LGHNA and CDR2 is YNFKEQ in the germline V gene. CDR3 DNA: TGTGCCAGCAGCCAGAACACTCGAGCGGGGGGGATGAATGAGCAGTTCTTC. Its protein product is CASSQNTRAGGMNEQFF.

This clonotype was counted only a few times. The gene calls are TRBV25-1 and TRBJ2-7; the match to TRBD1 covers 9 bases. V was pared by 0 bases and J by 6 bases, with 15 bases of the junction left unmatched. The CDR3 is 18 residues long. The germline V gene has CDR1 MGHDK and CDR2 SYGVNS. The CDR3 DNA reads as TGTGCCAGCAGTGAATATACGATCGGGACAGGGTCCGTCTCCGAGCAGTACTTC. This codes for CASSEYTIGTGSVSEQYF.